This T cell receptor (beta chain) is drawn from a study of long-term antiretroviral therapy in people with HIV. Background on the study: The oldest specimens predate the 2015 immediate-ART recommendation by about a decade.

This CDR3 has 15 amino acids. Germline lookup yields CDR1 LGHNA and CDR2 YSLEER. V lost 1 base, J lost 2 bases, and 11 bases lay in between. They ran version v3.0 of the immunoSEQ assay at survey level. Generated by immunoSEQ multiplex PCR, the TCRdb table keeps only in-frame clones and is missing some. The sample comprises tens of thousands of clones, roughly 84% of which are singletons, and approximately 5% rests with the top ten. The V and J genes are TRBV4-3 and TRBJ1-2; tentative D call: TRBD1 (5 bases). This clonotype originated in a man aged 60-69 years with HIV. The material sequenced was unsorted PBMCs, taken 1.3 years after starting antiretroviral therapy. DNA of the CDR3: TGCGCCAGCAGCCAAGGACAGACCAAAAACTATGGCTACACCTTC. Amino acid sequence: CASSQGQTKNYGYTF.